This record looks at one T cell receptor (beta chain) sequence and its context. The antigen it recognizes is unknown. One base away there is no much larger clone; base qualities are not given. These data belong to a study of blood T cells in healthy people across ages (dated by TCRdb to the mid-2010s). For the wider study: In model experiments, template switching captured roughly one uniquely barcoded TCR beta cDNA molecule for every two T cells. To track age-related changes in TCR beta repertoire diversity, the study relied on deep sequencing normalized with unique cDNA molecular identifiers. For two donors (one aged 18 to 30 and one aged 80 or older), the study analyzed two additional independent replicas of 1 million unique cDNA reads from the same blood draw. Donors were grouped into four age groups: young (average roughly 16 years), middle-aged (roughly 38), aged (around 62) and long-lived (approximately 78). Summary of the overall study and its limitations: Compared with the aged group, the long-lived group had more naive CD4+ T cells, fewer expanded clones and increased TCR diversity, suggesting age selection. Because the CMV infection status of the donors was unknown, age-related changes in expanded clonotypes may potentially have been confounded. A strong correlation was found between observed TCR beta diversity and the percentage of naive T cells measured by flow cytometry. Bulk unsorted PBMC profiling prevented conclusive comparison of naive and antigen-experienced compartments. Estimates of total diversity from one million sequenced T cells were regarded as lower bounds and underestimates. Observed TCR beta diversity per million T cells fell roughly linearly with age, and a significant reduction was already apparent by age about 43.

Library generation was performed with 5' RACE. The sequencing machine was an Illumina HiSeq 2500. A second PCR of roughly 7 to 11 cycles was performed with a sample-barcoded 5' primer and a J-beta primer mix. Each TCR beta cDNA molecule received a unique molecular identifier from a template-switch 5' adaptor carrying 12 random nucleotides. Each sample yielded at least 2.5 million CDR3-containing paired-end reads. First-strand cDNA was synthesized from all RNA with the Mint cDNA synthesis kit, primed by a TRBC-specific oligonucleotide. Following uracil-DNA glycosylase treatment, a first 18-cycle PCR with universal primers M1SS and BC2_uni_R was performed on all cDNA. In the source study's methods: Normalization of each sample was performed by random selection of 1 million high-quality reads, each carrying a distinct molecular identifier. Instead of being binned into consensus sequences, reads that shared molecular identifiers were thrown out. MiTCR, run with a Q25 quality threshold and the strictest error-elimination algorithm, handled CDR3 identification, clonotype clustering and error correction. A nonparametric unseen species model using Euler transformation provided a lower-bound estimate of total TCR beta diversity. TCRdb trimmed the raw reads at Q25, called clones with MiXCR and kept productive beta chains. Each entry merges the rows of one CDR3 protein and shows their most common DNA and genes. What appears here as the V and J calls and clone size reflects TCRdb's work, not the paper's. Within this sample are almost 550,000 distinct CDR3 sequences, with under 30% of them counted one time only. Approximately 10% of the sample goes to the ten largest clones.

CDR1 and CDR2 (LNHNV, YYDKDF) derive from the germline V gene (reference sequence). From cysteine to phenylalanine, the CDR3 is 13 amino acids long. The read is trimmed to its CDR3 DNA, 39 bases read in frame from base 1. Systemically healthy Caucasian individuals from Russia, approximately 39 in total and aged roughly 6 to 100 years, were included as donors. Roughly 10 milliliters of peripheral blood were collected from each donor into EDTA-treated Vacutainer tubes. Ficoll-Paque density-gradient centrifugation was used to isolate PBMCs, with at least 7 million per sample. Trizol reagent was used to extract total RNA from PBMCs, with at least 5.5 micrograms per sample. Naive CD45RAhigh/CD27high T cell percentages were measured by flow cytometry on a PBMC aliquot from every donor. The sample was also linked to a second study, of T cells of mothers and their children. The second study also describes: Nine systemically healthy Caucasian individuals served as donors, namely three mothers together with their six children. cDNA synthesis used all of the extracted RNA, with around 1.5 ug of RNA in each 15 ul reaction. In the second PCR, the M1S primer introduced both the sample barcodes and 2-4 random nucleotides. More than 8 million TCR beta CDR3 reads were obtained from each mother, and roughly 3 million reads were obtained from each child. Thymic selection similarly shapes TCR recombination output in related and unrelated pairs, with minor effect from inherited differences. Normalized repertoire overlap was always found to be slightly, but never significantly, higher in related mother-child pairs than in unrelated mother-child pairs. With a sensitivity of about 100 clones per million clonotypes, no persistent microchimeric T cell clones were detected. The study used deep NGS to compare TCR beta repertoires of mothers and children, seeking features distinguishing related mother-child pairs from unrelated individuals. Mothers averaged 40 +/- 4 years of age and children averaged about 10 +/- 4 years. After adapter ligation was performed with NEBNext reagents, the libraries were sequenced on an Illumina HiSeq 2000 with 100+100 nt paired-end reads. To prevent cross-contamination, the mother and child libraries were prepared one month apart and sequenced in separate runs. Between roughly 450,000 and 2,000,000 distinct TCR beta clonotypes were identified per donor. Naive TCR beta clonotypes were estimated from low-frequency clonotypes matched to each donor's FACS-determined naive share, without sorting.

The sequencing input was blood. The rearrangement joined TRBV15 to TRBJ2-7; there is no confident call for the D gene. The J call may be wrong; the DNA end is better matched by TRBJ2-5. The TCR originated in a boy aged 5-17 years in good health. The CDR3 reads as follows: CATSRDIEETQYF. In nucleotides, the sequence is TGTGCCACCAGCAGAGATATAGAAGAGACCCAGTACTTC.